Following are 18 T cell receptor beta chains from one sample sequenced in a study of a mutant IDH1 vaccine in newly diagnosed glioma. The method was immunoSEQ multiplex PCR; TCRdb's version includes in-frame clones alone and lacks a portion of them. The repertoire has approximately 41,000 clones, roughly 90% of them found once; the top ten carry 3% to 4.5%. Their cognate antigens are unknown. Time point of the sample: week 23, last vaccination. The investigators gave 300 ug of mutant IDH1 20-mer peptide in each vaccine dose, together with topical imiquimod. Here the sequenced sample was PBMCs, taken from a glioma patient whose treatment included an IDH1 peptide vaccine. These TCRs come from a man aged 50 or older with glioma.

The CDR3 DNA is TGCGCCAGCAGCCAAGATTGGGGTAGCGGGGGCGAGCCGAGTGGAACGCAGTATTTT. Protein sequence: CASSQDWGSGGEPSGTQYF. The gene calls are TRBV4-1 and TRBJ2-3; TRBD2 aligns across 9 bases. The CDR3 contains 19 residues. Germline V gene sequence: CDR1 MGHRA, CDR2 YSYEKL. V shed 0 bases and J 9 bases; nucleotides not matched to a gene: 19.

The chain is built from TRBV9 and TRBJ2-7; 11 bases agree with TRBD1. The CDR3 is 15 amino acids. J gave up 4 bases and V 2 bases, and 5 bases lay outside the gene matches. Per the germline V gene, CDR1 is SGDLS and CDR2 is YYNGEE. The CDR3 DNA sequence: TGTGCCAGCAGCGTCGCCGGGACAGGGGGTTACGAGCAGTACTTC. Residues: CASSVAGTGGYEQYF.

This chain connects TRBV4-3 to TRBJ2-1, with a weak D call TRBD1 (7 bases). The V gene's germline CDR1 is LGHNA and CDR2 YSLEER. CDR3 size: 15 residues. Deletions cut 3 bases from V and 4 bases from J, with 13 bases between. CDR3 region: CASSQGGTAYNEQFF. The CDR3 region has the DNA TGCGCCAGCAGCCAGGGCGGGACAGCGTACAATGAGCAGTTCTTC.

The sample holds a few counts of this clone. This rearrangement joins TRBV2 to TRBJ2-5, with D perhaps assigned TRBD1 or TRBD2 (5 bases each). V gave up 3 bases and J gave up 4 bases, with 15 bases separating them. Germline V CDR1 and CDR2: SNHLY, FYNNEI. The CDR3 runs 15 residues. The CDR3 nucleotides are TGTGCCAGCAGTGAGGGACCCAGGGCGGGAGAGACCCAGTACTTC. Its translation: CASSEGPRAGETQYF.

V usage is TRBV4-1 and J usage is TRBJ1-2; D remains ambiguous. This CDR3 comprises 15 residues. Trimming pared 0 bases from V and 3 bases from J, leaving 11 bases between. In germline, CDR1 is MGHRA, CDR2 YSYEKL. In nucleotides, the CDR3 is TGCGCCAGCAGCCAAGATTTGGGCAGTCACTATGGCTACACCTTC. As protein: CASSQDLGSHYGYTF.

The V gene is TRBV6-5, the J gene TRBJ2-1; perhaps TRBD1 as D (6 bases). The germline V and J ends were trimmed by 5 bases and 9 bases, with 17 bases remaining between them. Germline CDR1 is MNHEY and CDR2 is SVGAGI. CDR3 length: 14 amino acids. CDR3 DNA: TGTGCCAGCAGTAACCGTGGGGGCCGGGGTGAGCAGTTCTTC. It yields the protein CASSNRGGRGEQFF.

The rearrangement joins TRBV9 to TRBJ2-5, with 7 bases that match TRBD1. The junction had 12 bases not matched to a gene; V was cut back by 2 bases and J by 5 bases. The CDR3 consists of 16 residues. Germline assignment: CDR1 SGDLS and CDR2 YYNGEE. Here the CDR3 reads CASSVGPRQGRETQYF. The CDR3 DNA reads TGTGCCAGCAGCGTCGGACCTCGACAGGGTAGGGAGACCCAGTACTTC.

The rearrangement joins TRBV7-3 to TRBJ2-1; TRBD2 matches 7 bases. CDR3 size: 14 residues. The V gene's germline CDR1 is SGHTA and CDR2 FQGTGA. V trimming: 4 bases; J trimming: 4 bases; junction bases outside the gene matches: 4. The CDR3 here is CASSSGTKYNEQFF. DNA of the CDR3: TGTGCCAGCAGCTCCGGGACTAAATACAATGAGCAGTTCTTC.

The V and J genes are TRBV15 and TRBJ2-6, with D perhaps TRBD1 or TRBD2 (6 bases each). V lost 6 bases to trimming and J lost 4 bases, with 10 bases between them. Germline V gene lookup returns CDR1 LNHNV and CDR2 YYDKDF (reference sequence). The CDR3 has 14 amino acids. The CDR3 region is CATRGAGGANVLTF. The CDR3, as DNA: TGTGCCACCAGGGGGGCGGGAGGGGCCAACGTCCTGACTTTC.

The CDR3 region is CASSFSGAEAFF. Written as DNA, the CDR3 is TGTGCCAGCAGCTTCTCGGGGGCTGAAGCTTTCTTT. The chain links TRBV7-9 to TRBJ1-1; maybe TRBD1 (5 bases). The CDR3 extends over 12 amino acids. The germline CDR1 and CDR2 sequences are SEHNR and FQNEAQ (reference sequence). Between the trimmed V and J ends, which lost 3 bases and 6 bases, there was a span of 8 bases.

V usage is TRBV2 and J usage is TRBJ2-5, with D possibly being TRBD1 or TRBD2 (5 bases each). The CDR3 length is 14 residues. V lost 3 bases, J lost 7 bases, and 15 bases lay in between. Germline CDR1 reads SNHLY; CDR2 reads FYNNEI. The DNA for the CDR3 is TGTGCCAGCAGTGAGGGGACGAACTCTAGGACCCAGTACTTC. This encodes CASSEGTNSRTQYF.

This clone was seen only once. This chain connects TRBV19 to TRBJ1-1; 12 nucleotides align to TRBD1. J lost 1 base, V lost 4 bases, and 1 base had no gene match. Germline values: CDR1 LNHDA, CDR2 SQIVND (reference sequence). The CDR3 loop spans 15 amino acids. CDR3: CASSTGQGANTEAFF. Here the CDR3 DNA reads TGTGCCAGTAGTACGGGACAGGGGGCGAACACTGAAGCTTTCTTT.

The chain has TRBV10-3 and TRBJ2-2, with D tentatively TRBD1 or TRBD2 (5 bases each). Germline CDR1 ENHRY, CDR2 SYGVKD. This CDR3 spans 15 amino acids. V lost 4 bases to trimming and J lost 2 bases, with 11 bases between them. CDR3 sequence reads: CAISGDRTNTGELFF. The CDR3 coding sequence is TGTGCCATCAGTGGGGACCGGACCAACACCGGGGAGCTGTTTTTT.

The chain has TRBV19 and TRBJ2-7; TRBD1 is a possible D gene (6 bases). Trimming stripped 7 bases from V and 2 bases from J, with 18 bases between. The germline CDR1 and CDR2 sequences are LNHDA and SQIVND (reference sequence). The CDR3 length is 15 residues. The DNA of the CDR3 is TGTGCCAGTACCGCGGGTGGGGGCCCAGCCTACGAGCAGTACTTC. Its translation is CASTAGGGPAYEQYF.

V and J are TRBV6-1 and TRBJ2-2; 8 bases agree with TRBD2. Germline assignment: CDR1 MNHNS and CDR2 SASEGT. V lost 10 bases and J lost 7; bases outside the gene matches: 8. The CDR3 totals 13 residues. The CDR3 here is CATSGGEGGELFF. In DNA form, the CDR3 reads TGTGCCACCTCGGGGGGGGAAGGCGGGGAGCTGTTTTTT.

V and J are TRBV2 and TRBJ1-5; D may be TRBD1 (6 bases). The CDR3 consists of 15 residues. Germline V gene data show CDR1 as SNHLY and CDR2 as FYNNEI. Trimming cost V 7 bases and J 4 bases, with 17 bases left between them. The CDR3 bases are TGTGCCAGCAAGGTAGGGGGGGCTGGGAATCAGCCCCAGCATTTT. Its protein is CASKVGGAGNQPQHF.

The CDR3 reads CASSPWTGTEAFF. As DNA, the CDR3 is TGTGCCAGTAGTCCCTGGACGGGCACTGAAGCTTTCTTT. The chain employs TRBV19 and TRBJ1-1; D is ambiguous. CDR3 length: 13 amino acids. The germline V and J ends were trimmed by 5 bases and 4 bases, with 11 bases remaining between them. Germline loops: CDR1 LNHDA, CDR2 SQIVND (reference sequence).

This rearrangement joins TRBV7-9 to TRBJ1-4; no reliable D call. Germline V lookup: CDR1 SEHNR, CDR2 FQNEAQ (reference sequence). The CDR3 loop spans 13 amino acids. The V and J ends lost 3 bases and 8 bases respectively, with 10 bases between them. CDR3 sequence: CASSFRAGEKLFF. CDR3 sequence (DNA): TGTGCCAGCAGCTTTAGGGCGGGCGAAAAACTGTTTTTT. Full variable domain (outside the CDR3, taken from reference TRBV7-9 and TRBJ1-4): DTGVSQNPRHKITKRGQNVTFRCDPISEHNRLYWYRQTLGQGPEFLTYFQNEAQLEKSRLLSDRFSAERPKGSFSTLEIQRTEQGDSAMYLCASSFRAGEKLFFGSGTQLSVL.